The TCR beta chain described here comes from a study of early T cells in non-severe SARS-CoV-2 infection. The CDR3 length is 19 residues. CDR1 and CDR2 from the germline V gene are MNHEY and SVGAGI. Deletions cut 0 bases from V and 0 bases from J, with 15 bases between. Attachment of unique molecular identifiers to individual cDNA molecules was performed. Each CDR3 protein gets one entry after TCRdb re-called the 5' RACE reads with MiXCR. The table shows about 99,000 distinct CDR3 sequences, with around 17% occurring only once. This clonotype was recorded a few times. The chain recombines TRBV6-5 with TRBJ1-6; D gene ambiguous. Sequencing input: whole blood. The sequence came from an adult who was a healthcare worker with PCR-confirmed SARS-CoV-2 infection or an uninfected control (not recorded which). The CDR3 sequence: CASSYSIYAGSSYNSPLHF. The CDR3 DNA reads TGTGCCAGCAGTTACTCGATCTACGCGGGGAGCTCCTATAATTCACCCCTCCACTTT.